This passage covers 21 T cell receptor beta chains from one sample sequenced in a study of blood T cell repertoires in COVID-19. Data came from immunoSEQ multiplex PCR; TCRdb stores just in-frame clones and leaves some out. The data contain 120,000 or so clones, 79% of them singletons. The sequenced sample consisted of peripheral blood. All receptors come from a man between 40 and 49 years old with active or convalescent COVID-19.

The genes are TRBV29-1 and TRBJ1-1; possible D gene TRBD1, 5 bases. The CDR3 is 15 residues long. Germline V gene lookup returns CDR1 SQVTM and CDR2 ANQGSEA. V was pared by 4 bases and J by 3 bases, with 18 bases between. DNA of the CDR3: TGCAGCGTTGTTAATCCAGGGTTAAGTGACACTGAAGCTTTCTTT. Translating it yields CSVVNPGLSDTEAFF.

This chain connects TRBV14 to TRBJ2-5; TRBD2 matches at 7 bases. This CDR3 is built from 15 residues. Trimming cost V 4 bases and J 1 base; bases outside gene matches: 6. Germline V gene data show CDR1 as SGHDN and CDR2 as FVKESK. CDR3 sequence reads: CASSRGGTSQETQYF. As DNA, the CDR3 is TGTGCCAGCAGCCGGGGGGGGACTTCCCAAGAGACCCAGTACTTC.

The chain employs TRBV9 and TRBJ2-3; TRBD2 aligns across 8 bases. V trimming: 2 bases; J trimming: 3 bases; junction bases outside the gene matches: 8. The CDR3 extends over 16 amino acids. Looked up from germline, CDR1 is SGDLS and CDR2 is YYNGEE. This CDR3 reads CASSVVAGLDTDTQYF. The DNA for the CDR3 is TGTGCCAGCAGCGTGGTAGCGGGGTTGGATACAGATACGCAGTATTTT.

This clone came up a few times. V and J are TRBV6-1 and TRBJ1-1; D might be TRBD1 (5 bases). Germline lookup yields CDR1 MNHNS and CDR2 SASEGT. The V end was cut by 1 base, the J end by 3 bases, with 12 bases between. The CDR3 totals 15 residues. CDR3 in DNA: TGTGCCAGCAGTGAAGGATTCTCGGGGGACACTGAAGCTTTCTTT. It specifies CASSEGFSGDTEAFF.

The rearrangement joins TRBV14 to TRBJ2-3; TRBD2 matches 8 bases. The V gene end was trimmed by 4 bases and the J gene end by 6 bases; junction bases not matched to a gene: 15. The germline V gene encodes CDR1 SGHDN and CDR2 FVKESK. The CDR3 consists of 17 residues. This CDR3 is CASSRRGGGNLRDTQYF. CDR3 nucleotide sequence: TGTGCCAGCAGCCGGAGGGGCGGGGGGAACCTCCGGGATACGCAGTATTTT. The whole variable domain, filled in from reference TRBV14 and TRBJ2-3, reads EAGVTQFPSHSVIEKGQTVTLRCDPISGHDNLYWYRRVMGKEIKFLLHFVKESKQDESGMPNNRFLAERTGGTYSTLKVQPAELEDSGVYFCASSRRGGGNLRDTQYFGPGTRLTVL.

The CDR3 here is CASSLQGSTEAFF. For the CDR3, the DNA is TGTGCCAGCAGCTTACAGGGGAGCACTGAAGCTTTCTTT. V gene TRBV7-3 combines with J gene TRBJ1-1, with D possibly TRBD1 on 6 matching bases. CDR1 SGHTA and CDR2 FQGTGA come from the germline V gene. Trimming removed 2 bases from V and 4 bases from J, with 8 bases in between. This CDR3 spans 13 amino acids.

The V and J genes are TRBV29-1 and TRBJ1-3, with 9 bases fitting TRBD1. The V and J ends lost 3 bases and 4 bases, in that order; junction bases with no gene match: 7. Looked up from germline, CDR1 is SQVTM and CDR2 is ANQGSEA. The CDR3 runs to 15 residues. The CDR3 spells CSVEDRGETGNTIYF. CDR3 coding DNA: TGCAGCGTTGAGGACAGGGGAGAAACAGGAAACACCATATATTTT.

The chain has TRBV5-6 and TRBJ2-3; D is perhaps TRBD2 (5 bases). V dropped 0 bases and J dropped 2 bases, with 7 bases sitting between them. Germline-derived CDR1 and CDR2 are SGHDT and YYEEEE. The CDR3 runs 14 residues. The CDR3 DNA follows: TGTGCCAGCAGCTTGGGGGGAGTCACAGATACGCAGTATTTT. This gives the protein CASSLGGVTDTQYF.

The rearrangement joins TRBV30 to TRBJ1-2; 10 nucleotides line up with TRBD1. CDR1 and CDR2 from the germline V gene are GTSNPN and SVGIG (reference sequence). The CDR3 is made up of 13 amino acids. After removal of 7 bases from V and 6 bases from J, the junction contained 8 bases not matched to a gene. The CDR3, as DNA: TGTGCCTTATCGACAGGGGGCGTTGATGGCTACACCTTC. It translates to CALSTGGVDGYTF. The full variable domain, completed using reference TRBV30 and TRBJ1-2, is SQTIHQWPATLVQPVGSPLSLECTVEGTSNPNLYWYRQAAGRGLQLLFYSVGIGQISSEVPQNLSASRPQDRQFILSSKKLLLSDSGFYLCALSTGGVDGYTFGSGTRLTVV.

The chain combines TRBV19 with TRBJ1-4; D gene ambiguous. The ends were cut back, 5 bases at V and 0 bases at J, with 13 bases in the middle. The V gene's germline CDR1 is LNHDA and CDR2 SQIVND (reference sequence). This CDR3 is 16 amino acids long. This CDR3 is CASSQPTATTNEKLFF. The CDR3 DNA reads as TGTGCCAGTAGTCAACCAACAGCAACAACTAATGAAAAACTGTTTTTT.

The CDR3 DNA sequence: TGTGCCAGCAGCACCACAGGGATGAACACTGAAGCTTTCTTT. Encoded protein: CASSTTGMNTEAFF. The chain combines TRBV11-1 with TRBJ1-1, with D possibly TRBD1 on 6 matching bases. This CDR3 has 14 amino acids. The germline V gene encodes CDR1 SGHAT and CDR2 FQDESV (reference sequence). The germline V and J ends were trimmed by 5 bases and 0 bases, with 10 bases remaining between them.

The chain couples TRBV9 to TRBJ2-7, with 7 bases lining up with TRBD2. The V and J ends lost 0 bases and 7 bases, in that order; junction bases with no gene match: 10. Looked up from germline, CDR1 is SGDLS and CDR2 is YYNGEE. The CDR3 loop spans 15 amino acids. This CDR3 reads CASSVAPSGVREQYF. CDR3 bases: TGTGCCAGCAGCGTAGCGCCTAGCGGTGTCCGGGAGCAGTACTTC.

The CDR3 nucleotides read TGTGCCAGCAGCTCAACAGGGGGCCCCTACGAGCAGTACTTC. It yields the protein CASSSTGGPYEQYF. The V call is TRBV11-1, the J call TRBJ2-7; 9 bases map to TRBD1. With 4 bases clipped from V and 2 bases from J, the junction kept 3 bases outside the gene matches. CDR1 and CDR2 from the germline V gene are SGHAT and FQDESV (reference sequence). The CDR3 has 14 amino acids.

This sequence joins TRBV3-1 (or the pseudogene TRBV3-2) and TRBJ2-1; TRBD2 is a possible D gene (6 bases). Trimming shortened V by 3 bases and J by 4 bases, and 16 bases separated the two germline ends. Germline V gene lookup returns CDR1 LGHDT and CDR2 YNNKEL (reference sequence). The CDR3 is made up of 16 amino acids. The chain's CDR3 is CASSHFGGSRYNEQFF. In DNA form, the CDR3 reads TGTGCCAGCAGCCACTTTGGGGGGAGTAGGTACAATGAGCAGTTCTTC.

The rearrangement joins TRBV12-3 or TRBV12-4 to TRBJ1-2; unclear D gene. Trimming pared 1 base from V and 6 bases from J, leaving 9 bases between. CDR3 size: 13 residues. CDR3 nucleotides: TGTGCCAGCAGTTTAGGAGGTATAGATGGCTACACCTTC. Amino acids: CASSLGGIDGYTF.

The chain combines TRBV30 with TRBJ2-1; D is possibly TRBD2 (6 bases). V lost 5 bases to trimming and J lost 11 bases, with 22 bases between them. The germline V gene encodes CDR1 GTSNPN and CDR2 SVGIG (reference sequence). CDR3 size: 14 residues. CDR3 amino acids: CAWAPGLLSVQQFF. The DNA of the CDR3 is TGTGCCTGGGCTCCGGGACTCCTGTCAGTCCAGCAGTTCTTC.

The rearrangement links TRBV6-2 or TRBV6-3 to TRBJ2-3, with 7 positions matching TRBD2. The CDR3 has 16 residues. CDR1 is MNHEY, CDR2 SVGEGT, per germline. Losses at the gene ends were 1 base for V and 1 base for J; bases not matched to a gene: 5. CDR3 amino acids: CASSYYGAGRTDTQYF. The CDR3 DNA reads as TGTGCCAGCAGTTACTACGGAGCGGGGCGCACAGATACGCAGTATTTT.

The chain combines TRBV19 with TRBJ1-5; no clear D gene. Germline-derived CDR1 and CDR2 are LNHDA and SQIVND (reference sequence). The CDR3 length is 15 residues. Between the trimmed V and J ends, which lost 6 bases and 0 bases, there was a span of 12 bases. CDR3 protein: CASSLEDYSNQPQHF. CDR3 in DNA: TGTGCCAGTAGCCTGGAGGACTATAGCAATCAGCCCCAGCATTTT.

The CDR3 sequence is CASSLDPQGTAFF. CDR3 nucleotides: TGTGCCAGCAGCTTAGATCCACAGGGTACAGCTTTCTTT. This rearrangement joins TRBV11-3 to TRBJ1-1; D possibly corresponds to TRBD1 (6 bases). The V end lost 0 bases, the J end lost 10 bases, and 12 bases lay between the germline ends. The germline V gene encodes CDR1 SGHNT and CDR2 YENEEA. The CDR3 is 13 residues long.

This rearrangement joins TRBV19 to TRBJ1-3; D gene uncertain. This CDR3 has 13 amino acids. Trimming left V 5 bases short and J 0 bases short, with 5 bases between. The germline V gene encodes CDR1 LNHDA and CDR2 SQIVND (reference sequence). CDR3: CASSDYSGNTIYF. CDR3 DNA: TGTGCCAGTAGTGACTACTCTGGAAACACCATATATTTT.

V and J are TRBV19 and TRBJ1-5; no reliable D call. This CDR3 has 13 residues. CDR1 is LNHDA and CDR2 is SQIVND in the germline V gene (reference sequence). V shed 10 bases and J shed 3 bases, with 13 bases lying between them. CDR3: CATSAAVNQPQHF. The CDR3 nucleotides read TGTGCCACATCAGCAGCGGTCAATCAGCCCCAGCATTTT.